The 10 T cell receptor beta chains in this list originate from one sample, sequenced in a study of blood T cell repertoires in COVID-19. Measured with immunoSEQ multiplex PCR; TCRdb has only the in-frame clones, and not every one. The sample consists of 100,000 to 150,000 clones, roughly 83% of them appearing once. Sequenced input: peripheral blood. The source is a woman in her 30s who had recovered from COVID-19.

The chain joins TRBV15 to TRBJ1-3, with D maybe TRBD1 (6 bases). Trimming shortened V by 4 bases and J by 2 bases, and 12 bases separated the two germline ends. The CDR3 is 15 amino acids. The germline V gene encodes CDR1 LNHNV and CDR2 YYDKDF (reference sequence). The CDR3 loop reads CATSKQGVPGNTIYF. The CDR3 DNA sequence: TGTGCCACCAGCAAACAGGGAGTGCCTGGAAACACCATATATTTT.

V and J are TRBV2 and TRBJ1-2; 8 nucleotides align to TRBD1. Germline loops: CDR1 SNHLY, CDR2 FYNNEI. V was pared by 7 bases and J by 7 bases, with 5 bases of the junction left unmatched. This CDR3 is built from 12 residues. The CDR3 is CASTGQGRGYTF. The CDR3, as DNA: TGTGCCAGCACCGGACAGGGCCGTGGCTACACCTTC.

The chain carries TRBV18 and TRBJ2-3, with 12 bases matching TRBD2. V shed 4 bases, J shed 2 bases, and the junction held 4 bases outside the gene matches. Germline V gene data show CDR1 as KGHSH and CDR2 as LQKENI. CDR3 length: 16 amino acids. This CDR3 is CASSRGLAGTTDTQYF. CDR3 DNA: TGTGCCAGCTCACGTGGACTAGCGGGAACCACAGATACGCAGTATTTT.

The chain couples TRBV11-2 to TRBJ2-5, with 7 bases matching TRBD2. The CDR3 is 12 amino acids. The germline gives CDR1 SGHAT, CDR2 FQNNGV. V lost 4 bases to trimming and J lost 5 bases; unmatched junction nucleotides: 1. CDR3 in amino acids: CASSSAGETQYF. For the CDR3, the DNA is TGTGCCAGCAGCTCAGCGGGGGAGACCCAGTACTTC.

This clone has only a few counts. This sequence joins TRBV30 and TRBJ1-6; D is unresolved. The germline V gene has CDR1 GTSNPN and CDR2 SVGIG (reference sequence). Deletions cut 4 bases from V and 5 bases from J, with 12 bases between. CDR3 length: 14 residues. The CDR3 DNA sequence: TGTGCCTGGAACATACCCCTCCATAATTCACCCCTCCACTTT. It specifies CAWNIPLHNSPLHF.

The rearrangement joins TRBV11-2 to TRBJ2-7; a weak D match, TRBD2 (5 bases). The length of the CDR3 is 16 residues. V lost 0 bases, J lost 0 bases, and 12 bases lay in between. CDR1 is SGHAT and CDR2 is FQNNGV in the germline V gene. The CDR3 coding sequence is TGTGCCAGCAGCTTAGAACGAGGGTTGGGCTCCTACGAGCAGTACTTC. Protein product: CASSLERGLGSYEQYF. Full variable domain (missing parts from reference TRBV11-2 and TRBJ2-7): EAGVAQSPRYKIIEKRQSVAFWCNPISGHATLYWYQQILGQGPKLLIQFQNNGVVDDSQLPKDRFSAERLKGVDSTLKIQPAKLEDSAVYLCASSLERGLGSYEQYFGPGTRLTVT.

The chain employs TRBV29-1 and TRBJ1-5, with 12 bases lining up with TRBD1. V lost 7 bases to trimming and J lost 5 bases; unmatched junction nucleotides: 12. The length of the CDR3 is 16 residues. The germline V gene encodes CDR1 SQVTM and CDR2 ANQGSEA. In DNA form, the CDR3 reads TGCAGCGCTATCCCCGGGACAGGGGGCGCTCATCAGCCCCAGCATTTT. Amino acid sequence: CSAIPGTGGAHQPQHF.

This chain joins TRBV5-1 and TRBJ2-7, with D unclear. CDR1 and CDR2 from the germline V gene are SGHRS and YFSETQ. V was cut by 4 bases and J by 7 bases, with 12 bases left in between. The CDR3 spans 12 residues. CDR3 sequence (DNA): TGCGCCAGCAGCCTAACATTGGAGGAGCAGTACTTC. Protein: CASSLTLEEQYF. The full variable domain, completed using reference TRBV5-1 and TRBJ2-7, is KAGVTQTPRYLIKTRGQQVTLSCSPISGHRSVSWYQQTPGQGLQFLFEYFSETQRNKGNFPGRFSGRQFSNSRSEMNVSTLELGDSALYLCASSLTLEEQYFGPGTRLTVT.

The genes are TRBV7-8 and TRBJ1-1, with D uncertain. V gave up 3 bases and J gave up 1 base, with 3 bases separating them. This CDR3 is built from 12 residues. CDR1 SGHVS and CDR2 FQNEAQ come from the germline V gene. CDR3 in DNA: TGTGCCAGCAGCTTCCAGAACACTGAAGCTTTCTTT. Encoded protein: CASSFQNTEAFF.

V is TRBV6-1 and J is TRBJ1-1, with D perhaps matching TRBD1 (5 bases). This CDR3 has 15 residues. The V end was cut by 2 bases, the J end by 3 bases, with 13 bases between. Germline V gene data show CDR1 as MNHNS and CDR2 as SASEGT. CDR3 bases: TGTGCCAGCAGTGAATTGGGGGGTGGGGACACTGAAGCTTTCTTT. Its protein product is CASSELGGGDTEAFF.